The next 4 T cell receptor beta chains were all read from a single sample in a study of CD8 T cells in Susac syndrome. Random hexamers primed reverse transcription of 0.5 to 1 ug RNA. Each CDR3 protein is one row after TCRdb ran MiXCR on the immunoSEQ multiplex PCR reads. The top ten hold 0.12% of the sample, which has under 200,000 distinct CDR3 sequences, under 95% seen once. Sequenced: CD4+ T cells from PBMCs. These receptors were taken from a human donor with Susac syndrome.

The genes are TRBV7-9 and TRBJ2-7; TRBD2 aligns across 9 bases. V lost 8 bases, J lost 1 base, and 6 bases stayed unmatched. This CDR3 contains 14 residues. Looked up from germline, CDR1 is SEHNR and CDR2 is FQNEAQ (reference sequence). The CDR3 DNA sequence: TGTGCCAGCCTGATTAGCGGGGGTTCCTACGAGCAGTACTTC. It is translated as CASLISGGSYEQYF.

The V gene is TRBV5-6, the J gene TRBJ2-3; 7 positions agree with TRBD1. The CDR3 totals 14 residues. The ends lost 2 bases at V and 2 bases at J; junction bases unmatched: 2. Germline values: CDR1 SGHDT, CDR2 YYEEEE. The CDR3 bases are TGTGCCAGCAGCTTCACAGGGGCCACAGATACGCAGTATTTT. This codes for CASSFTGATDTQYF.

Regarding this clonotype: A junction boundary mismatches the germline segment, possibly from a read error. This sequence joins TRBV3-1 and TRBJ2-5; 11 bases fit TRBD2. The CDR3 is 16 residues long. Germline V CDR1 and CDR2: LGHDT, YNNKEL (reference sequence). This chain's CDR3 is CASRQDLAGGGKTQYF. The CDR3 region has the DNA TGTGCCAGCAGGCAAGATCTAGCGGGGGGCGGGAAGACCCAGTACTTC.

The CDR3: CASSPGTGREVYTF. The CDR3 DNA is TGCGCCAGCAGCCCTGGGACAGGGCGAGAAGTCTACACCTTC. The chain is built from TRBV5-1 and TRBJ1-2; TRBD1 matches 9 bases. Per the germline V gene, CDR1 is SGHRS and CDR2 is YFSETQ. The CDR3 loop spans 14 amino acids. V lost 4 bases, J lost 10 bases, and 11 bases stayed unmatched.